The next 6 T cell receptor beta chains were all read from a single sample in a study of blood T cell repertoires in COVID-19 (dated by TCRdb to the early 2020s). The library was prepared using the immunoSEQ multiplex PCR assay. This is the immuneACCESS table as TCRdb keeps it, with only in-frame sequences that have V and J called. A part of the clones is gone; compared with another copy, unresolved V genes explain less than half, and the rest is unexplained. This sample is represented by about 250,000 clones; roughly 90% of them were singletons. The ten largest clones capture under 2.5% of the sample. The sample consisted of peripheral blood. These receptors came from a woman in her sixties with COVID-19, enrolled during active disease.

The V and J genes are TRBV2 and TRBJ1-1; a weak D match, TRBD1 (5 bases). V shed 7 bases and J shed 5 bases, with 14 bases lying between them. This CDR3 has 13 amino acids. CDR1 and CDR2 (germline): SNHLY, FYNNEI. The CDR3 region is CASNRGLDTEAFF. The CDR3 DNA reads as TGTGCCAGCAATAGGGGCCTAGATACTGAAGCTTTCTTT.

This clone was recorded once. This sequence joins TRBV3-1 (or the pseudogene TRBV3-2) and TRBJ2-6, with unresolved D. This CDR3 is built from 14 residues. V lost 4 bases and J 2 bases, leaving 6 bases between the germline ends. The germline gives CDR1 LGHDT, CDR2 YNNKEL (reference sequence). In DNA form, the CDR3 reads TGTGCCAGCAGCCCTTCGGCTGGGGCCAACGTCCTGACTTTC. Protein: CASSPSAGANVLTF.

This chain links TRBV6-5 with TRBJ1-6; 8 bases fit TRBD1. The CDR3 spans 14 residues. Germline trimming cut 4 bases from V and 10 bases from J; bases unmatched to any gene: 6. The germline V gene encodes CDR1 MNHEY and CDR2 SVGAGI. The CDR3 sequence is CASSSSGGWSPLHF. CDR3 DNA: TGTGCCAGCAGTTCGTCAGGGGGCTGGTCACCCCTCCACTTT.

This chain links TRBV6-2 or TRBV6-3 with TRBJ2-3; D is uncertain. Trimming pared 3 bases from V and 4 bases from J, leaving 14 bases between. The V gene's germline CDR1 is MNHEY and CDR2 SVGEGT. The CDR3 runs 15 residues. The CDR3 DNA sequence: TGTGCCAGCAGTTATAACCCCTCAGGCGCAGATACGCAGTATTTT. Protein: CASSYNPSGADTQYF.

This chain links TRBV7-6 with TRBJ1-2, with 8 nucleotides matching TRBD1. V lost 2 bases and J lost 0; bases outside the gene matches: 5. In germline, CDR1 is SGHVS, CDR2 FNYEAQ. This CDR3 is 16 amino acids long. CDR3 in DNA: TGTGCCAGCAGCTTACCCGGACAGGGACCTAACTATGGCTACACCTTC. It yields the protein CASSLPGQGPNYGYTF.

The chain uses TRBV7-3 and TRBJ1-1, with 9 nucleotides matching TRBD1. Germline CDR1 and CDR2: SGHTA and FQGTGA. J lost 4 bases, V lost 4 bases, and 7 bases had no gene match. The CDR3 is made up of 15 amino acids. The CDR3 reads CASSSQGAGSTEAFF. CDR3 DNA: TGTGCCAGCAGCTCACAGGGGGCAGGGAGCACTGAAGCTTTCTTT.